A selection of T cell receptor beta chains follows, all from one sample in a study of spatial heterogeneity in lung cancer. TCRdb ran MiXCR on the 5' RACE reads and lists one entry per CDR3 protein. Of over 6,000 distinct CDR3 sequences listed, 4.5% to 6% are singletons. The specimen was PBMCs, collected at surgery. Every receptor here comes from a male donor with early-stage non-small cell lung cancer. Each CDR3 is given with its conserved first and last residue. The D gene is left open where the match is weak. Size is stated for part of the rows, as once, few or many counts, or as a class when the clone is expanded.

abundance	v_gene	j_gene	d_gene	CDR3nt	CDR3aa
many	TRBV20-1	TRBJ1-1	TRBD1	TGCAGTGCTAGAGGACTAATCGGACAGGGGGCGGAGTGGAACACTGAAGCTTTCTTT	CSARGLIGQGAEWNTEAFF
many	TRBV5-4	TRBJ2-1	.	TGTGCCAGCAGCTTGGCCTCTACCCACTACAATGAGCAGTTCTTC	CASSLASTHYNEQFF
few	TRBV20-1	TRBJ2-7	TRBD1	TGCAGTGCTAGAGACGGGGACAGGTTCTACGAGCAGTACTTC	CSARDGDRFYEQYF
many	TRBV11-2	TRBJ1-4	TRBD1	TGTGCCAGCAGCTTTGGGGCACAGGGGTACGAAAAACTGTTTTTT	CASSFGAQGYEKLFF
many	TRBV5-6	TRBJ1-1	.	TGTGCCAGCAGCTTGGTTTACACTGAAGCTTTCTTT	CASSLVYTEAFF
many	TRBV7-9	TRBJ2-7	TRBD2	TGTGCCAGCAGCTCCCAGGTCGGGAGGAGCTCCTACGAGCAGTACTTC	CASSSQVGRSSYEQYF
.	TRBV5-1	TRBJ1-1	.	TGCGCCAGCAGCTTGGGGGGCATCACTGAAGCTTTCTTT	CASSLGGITEAFF
many	TRBV5-6	TRBJ1-1	.	TGTGCCAGCAGCTTGGGGACAGCCTACACTGAAGCTTTCTTT	CASSLGTAYTEAFF
many	TRBV7-8	TRBJ1-6	.	TGTGCCAGCAGCTTAGAAGACAATTCACCCCTCCACTTT	CASSLEDNSPLHF
many	TRBV7-2	TRBJ2-3	TRBD1	TGTGCCAGCAGCTTAGAACCCGGGACAGGTCGGACAGATACGCAGTATTTT	CASSLEPGTGRTDTQYF
many	TRBV7-2	TRBJ2-1	TRBD1	TGTGCCAGCAGCTCGGGACAGGCCCGTTACAATGAGCAGTTCTTC	CASSSGQARYNEQFF
many	TRBV29-1	TRBJ2-2	.	TGCAGCGTCGAGGGGCTAACCAACACCGGGGAGCTGTTTTTT	CSVEGLTNTGELFF
many	TRBV5-1	TRBJ1-6	.	TGCGCCAGCAGCTTGACCAACTCACCCCTCCACTTT	CASSLTNSPLHF
few	TRBV5-6	TRBJ1-1	.	TGTGCCAGCAGCGGGGGCCCCACTGAAGCTTTCTTT	CASSGGPTEAFF
many	TRBV7-6	TRBJ2-7	.	TGTGCCAGCAGCTTGGGAGACGAGCAGTACTTC	CASSLGDEQYF
.	TRBV12-3/TRBV12-4	TRBJ1-2	.	TGTGCCAGCAGCCATGACACGTACTATGGCTACACCTTC	CASSHDTYYGYTF
many	TRBV7-2	TRBJ1-1	.	TGTGCCAGCAGCTCAGAACTGAACACTGAAGCTTTCTTT	CASSSELNTEAFF
many	TRBV9	TRBJ2-1	TRBD2	TGTGCCAGCAGCCCCCGTCCGGCTAGCGGGGTCAATGAGCAGTTCTTC	CASSPRPASGVNEQFF
.	TRBV7-2	TRBJ1-5	.	TGTGCCAGCAGCTCCCAGGGAGCCTCCAATCAGCCCCAGCATTTT	CASSSQGASNQPQHF
many	TRBV14	TRBJ1-2	.	TGTGCCAGCAGCCCGGCCGGGGCAAACGGCTTCTATGGCTACACCTTC	CASSPAGANGFYGYTF
many	TRBV20-1	TRBJ1-3	TRBD1	TGCAGTGCTAGGGGTGGAGTTAATCAGGGGGAGGCTGGAAACACCATATATTTT	CSARGGVNQGEAGNTIYF
many	TRBV19	TRBJ1-5	TRBD1	TGTGCCAGTAGTGGCTCACAGGGGACGAGCAATCAGCCCCAGCATTTT	CASSGSQGTSNQPQHF
many	TRBV6-1	TRBJ1-2	.	TGTGCCAGCAGGGAGATACAGGCGGTTTATGGCTACACCTTC	CASREIQAVYGYTF
once	TRBV28	TRBJ2-1	.	TGTGCCAGCAGTTTATCAGGGGCAGGTTCGAATGAGCAGTTCTTC	CASSLSGAGSNEQFF
many	TRBV12-3/TRBV12-4	TRBJ1-1	.	TGTGCCAGCAGTTTCGGCCCAAGGGTATCTGAAGCTTTCTTT	CASSFGPRVSEAFF
few	TRBV3-1	TRBJ1-1	.	TGTGCCAGCAGGCAGGGATCCCTGAACACTGAAGCTTTCTTT	CASRQGSLNTEAFF
many	TRBV20-1	TRBJ1-2	.	TGCAGTGTTAGGACAGAACATGGCTACACCTTC	CSVRTEHGYTF
many	TRBV19	TRBJ2-1	TRBD2	TGTGCCAGTAGTATAGTGGGACTAGCGGCCCACAATGAGCAGTTCTTC	CASSIVGLAAHNEQFF
few	TRBV7-2	TRBJ2-4	TRBD2	TGTGCCAGCAGCCGAAACCCACGGGGGGGCGACAAAAACATTCAGTACTTC	CASSRNPRGGDKNIQYF
.	TRBV19	TRBJ2-7	.	TGTGCCAGTAGTATGGGCCAGACAGGCACCTACGAGCAGTACTTC	CASSMGQTGTYEQYF
many	TRBV5-1	TRBJ2-6	.	TGCGCCAGCACTCATACCTCTGGGGCCAACGTCCTGACTTTC	CASTHTSGANVLTF
many	TRBV7-9	TRBJ2-3	TRBD2	TGTGCCAGCAGCAAGCTAGCGGGGGACACAGATACGCAGTATTTT	CASSKLAGDTDTQYF
many	TRBV7-9	TRBJ1-2	.	TGTGCCAGCAGCTTAGATGGGGGTGGCTACACCTTC	CASSLDGGGYTF
many	TRBV2	TRBJ2-1	TRBD2	TGTGCCAGCAGGCCCACTAGCGTAAACTACAATGAGCAGTTCTTC	CASRPTSVNYNEQFF
many	TRBV3-1	TRBJ2-1	.	TGTGCCAGCAGTCCTTCTAGATTTGAGCAGTTCTTC	CASSPSRFEQFF
many	TRBV6-2/TRBV6-3	TRBJ2-5	.	TGTGCCAGCAGTTACCCGAGGGGTGCTAGCCGGGAGACCCAGTACTTC	CASSYPRGASRETQYF
.	TRBV7-2	TRBJ2-1	.	TGTGCCAGCAGCTTGTCGGCCCAGGGCCAGTTCTTC	CASSLSAQGQFF
many	TRBV4-1	TRBJ1-5	.	TGCGCCAGCAGCCAAGAGGGGACCCCGTCGGGTCAGCCCCAGCATTTT	CASSQEGTPSGQPQHF
few	TRBV29-1	TRBJ1-1	.	TGCAGCGTTGAGGACACCTTGAACACTGAAGCTTTCTTT	CSVEDTLNTEAFF
medium-sized	TRBV11-2	TRBJ2-1	.	TGTGCCAGCAGCTCTTTCTTAGGGATTGTGGGCGGGGAGCAGTTCTTC	CASSSFLGIVGGEQFF
many	TRBV7-2	TRBJ2-1	.	TGTGCCAGCACTGAAGCTAGACACATAGCGCAGTTCTTC	CASTEARHIAQFF
many	TRBV23-1	TRBJ1-1	.	TGCGCCAGCAGTCAATCGGGGGGCAGGCGCTTTGAAGCTTTCTTT	CASSQSGGRRFEAFF
many	TRBV19	TRBJ2-1	TRBD2	TGTGCCAGTAGTCTTCCTAGCGGGAGTTACTACAATGAGCAGTTCTTC	CASSLPSGSYYNEQFF
.	TRBV10-3	TRBJ1-2	TRBD1	TGTGCCATCAGTGAGGCAACGACAGGGGAAGTCGGCTACACCTTC	CAISEATTGEVGYTF
many	TRBV27	TRBJ2-2	TRBD2	TGTGCCAGCAGTCATCCCGGACTAGCGGGAAAAAAAGGCACCGGGGAGCTGTTTTTT	CASSHPGLAGKKGTGELFF
many	TRBV11-2	TRBJ2-7	TRBD1	TGTGCCAGCAGCTATTCTTGGGGACAGAACTACGAGCAGTACTTC	CASSYSWGQNYEQYF
many	TRBV19	TRBJ1-3	.	TGTGCCAGTAGGCCCATCCGAAGCAGCCGCTCTGGAAACACCATATATTTT	CASRPIRSSRSGNTIYF
medium-sized	TRBV29-1	TRBJ2-7	.	TGCAGCGTTGATTTCGGGACCGACGCCTACGAGCAGTACTTC	CSVDFGTDAYEQYF
many	TRBV11-2	TRBJ2-3	.	TGTGCCAGCAGCTTTCCCCACACAGATACGCAGTATTTT	CASSFPHTDTQYF
few	TRBV5-6	TRBJ2-1	.	TGTGCCAGCAGTTCCTCCTCCTACAATGAGCAGTTCTTC	CASSSSSYNEQFF
many	TRBV11-2	TRBJ2-7	.	TGTGCCAGCAGCTTAGGAGGCGGCGCCTACGAGCAGTACTTC	CASSLGGGAYEQYF
many	TRBV20-1	TRBJ2-3	TRBD2	TGCAGTGCTAGAGCGGTTGGCTTTAGCGGGAGGGCCAGCACAGATACGCAGTATTTT	CSARAVGFSGRASTDTQYF
many	TRBV10-3	TRBJ2-7	.	TGTGCCATCAGGACAGGTTGGAACTACGAGCAGTACTTC	CAIRTGWNYEQYF